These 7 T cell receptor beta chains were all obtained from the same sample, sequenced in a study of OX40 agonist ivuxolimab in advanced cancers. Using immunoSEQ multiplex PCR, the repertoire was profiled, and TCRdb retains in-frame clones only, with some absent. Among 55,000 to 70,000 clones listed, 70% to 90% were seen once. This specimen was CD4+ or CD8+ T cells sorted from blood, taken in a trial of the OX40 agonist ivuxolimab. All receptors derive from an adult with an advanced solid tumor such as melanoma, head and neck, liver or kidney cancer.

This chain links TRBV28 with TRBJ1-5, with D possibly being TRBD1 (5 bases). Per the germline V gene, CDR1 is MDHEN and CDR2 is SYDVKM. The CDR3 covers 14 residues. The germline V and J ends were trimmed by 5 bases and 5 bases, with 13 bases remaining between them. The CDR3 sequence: CASSLAGRDQPQHF. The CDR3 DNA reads TGTGCCAGCAGTCTAGCCGGCAGGGATCAGCCCCAGCATTTT.

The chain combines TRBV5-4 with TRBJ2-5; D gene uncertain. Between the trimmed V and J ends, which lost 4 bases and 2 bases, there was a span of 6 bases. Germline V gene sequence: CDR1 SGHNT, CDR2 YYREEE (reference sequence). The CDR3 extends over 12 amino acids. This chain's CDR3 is CASSALQETQYF. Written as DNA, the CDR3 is TGTGCCAGCAGCGCGCTGCAAGAGACCCAGTACTTC.

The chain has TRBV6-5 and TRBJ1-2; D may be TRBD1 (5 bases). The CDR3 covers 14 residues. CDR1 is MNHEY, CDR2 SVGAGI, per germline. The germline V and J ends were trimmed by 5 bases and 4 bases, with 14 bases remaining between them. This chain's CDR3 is CASSPRARGYGYTF. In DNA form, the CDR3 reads TGTGCCAGCAGTCCCAGGGCTCGGGGCTATGGCTACACCTTC.

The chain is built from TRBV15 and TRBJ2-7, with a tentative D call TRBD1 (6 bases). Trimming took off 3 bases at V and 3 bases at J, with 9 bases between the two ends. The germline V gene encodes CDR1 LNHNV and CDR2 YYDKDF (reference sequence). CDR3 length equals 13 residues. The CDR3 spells CATSSWTDYEQYF. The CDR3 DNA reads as TGTGCCACCAGCAGTTGGACAGACTACGAGCAGTACTTC.

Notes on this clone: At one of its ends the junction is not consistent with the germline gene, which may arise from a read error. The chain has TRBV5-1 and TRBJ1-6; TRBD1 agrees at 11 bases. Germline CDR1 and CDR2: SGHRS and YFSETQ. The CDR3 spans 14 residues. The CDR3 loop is CASSPGTGGGSCLF. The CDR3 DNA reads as TGCGCCAGCAGCCCCGGGACAGGGGGTGGAAGTTGTTTGTTT.

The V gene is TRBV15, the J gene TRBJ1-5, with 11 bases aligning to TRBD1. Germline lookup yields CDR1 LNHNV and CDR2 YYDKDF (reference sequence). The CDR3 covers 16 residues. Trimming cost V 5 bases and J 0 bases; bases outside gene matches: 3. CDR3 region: CATSWDRGYSNQPQHF. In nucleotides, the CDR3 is TGTGCCACCAGCTGGGACAGGGGGTATAGCAATCAGCCCCAGCATTTT.

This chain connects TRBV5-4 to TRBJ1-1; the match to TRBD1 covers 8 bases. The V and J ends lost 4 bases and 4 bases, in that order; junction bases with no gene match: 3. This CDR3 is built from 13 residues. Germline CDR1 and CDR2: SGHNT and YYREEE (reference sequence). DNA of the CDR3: TGTGCCAGCAGCCGGACAGGGAGCACTGAAGCTTTCTTT. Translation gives CASSRTGSTEAFF. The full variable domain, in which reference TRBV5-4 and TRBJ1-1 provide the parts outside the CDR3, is ETGVTQSPTHLIKTRGQQVTLRCSSQSGHNTVSWYQQALGQGPQFIFQYYREEENGRGNFPPRFSGLQFPNYSSELNVNALELDDSALYLCASSRTGSTEAFFGQGTRLTVV.